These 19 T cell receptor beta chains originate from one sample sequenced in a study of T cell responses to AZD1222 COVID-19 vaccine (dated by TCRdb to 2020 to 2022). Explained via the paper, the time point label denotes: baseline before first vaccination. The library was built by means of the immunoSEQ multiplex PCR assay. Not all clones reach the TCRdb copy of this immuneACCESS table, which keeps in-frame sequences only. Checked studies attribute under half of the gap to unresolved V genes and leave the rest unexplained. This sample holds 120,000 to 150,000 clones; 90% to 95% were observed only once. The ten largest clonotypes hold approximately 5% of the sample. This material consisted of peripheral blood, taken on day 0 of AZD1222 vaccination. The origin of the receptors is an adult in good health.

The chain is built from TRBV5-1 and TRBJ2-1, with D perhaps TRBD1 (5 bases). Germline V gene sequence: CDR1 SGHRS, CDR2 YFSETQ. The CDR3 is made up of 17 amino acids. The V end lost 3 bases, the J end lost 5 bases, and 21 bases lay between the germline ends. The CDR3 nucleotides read TGCGCCAGCAGCTCCTTCACCCAACAGGATATTAACAATGAGCAGTTCTTC. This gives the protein CASSSFTQQDINNEQFF.

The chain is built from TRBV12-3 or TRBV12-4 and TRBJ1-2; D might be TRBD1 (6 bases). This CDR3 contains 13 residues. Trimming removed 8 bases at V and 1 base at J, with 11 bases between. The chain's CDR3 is CASHRDDNYGYTF. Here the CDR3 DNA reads TGTGCCAGCCACAGGGACGATAACTATGGCTACACCTTC.

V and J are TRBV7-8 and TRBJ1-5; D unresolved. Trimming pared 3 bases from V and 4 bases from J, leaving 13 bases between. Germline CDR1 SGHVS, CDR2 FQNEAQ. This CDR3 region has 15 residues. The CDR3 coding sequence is TGTGCCAGCAGCTTTGGTAGCCACACAAATCAGCCCCAGCATTTT. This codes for CASSFGSHTNQPQHF.

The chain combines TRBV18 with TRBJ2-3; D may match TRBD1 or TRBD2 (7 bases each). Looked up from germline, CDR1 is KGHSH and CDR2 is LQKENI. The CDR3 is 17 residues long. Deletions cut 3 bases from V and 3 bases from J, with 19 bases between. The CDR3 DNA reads TGTGCCAGCTCACCGAGGGGGCCTAGCGGATTAACAGATACGCAGTATTTT. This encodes CASSPRGPSGLTDTQYF.

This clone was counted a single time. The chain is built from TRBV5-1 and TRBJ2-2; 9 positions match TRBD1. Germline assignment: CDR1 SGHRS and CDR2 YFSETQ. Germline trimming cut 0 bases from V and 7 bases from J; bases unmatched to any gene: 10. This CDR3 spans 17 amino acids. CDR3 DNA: TGCGCCAGCAGCTTGGCTTCCGGGACAGGGTATTTCGGGGAGCTGTTTTTT. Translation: CASSLASGTGYFGELFF.

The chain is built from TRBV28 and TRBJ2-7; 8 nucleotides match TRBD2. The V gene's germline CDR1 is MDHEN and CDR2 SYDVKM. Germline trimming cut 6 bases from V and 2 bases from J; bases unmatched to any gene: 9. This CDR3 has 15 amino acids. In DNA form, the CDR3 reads TGTGCCAGCAGCACAACTAGCGGATCTACCTACGAGCAGTACTTC. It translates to CASSTTSGSTYEQYF.

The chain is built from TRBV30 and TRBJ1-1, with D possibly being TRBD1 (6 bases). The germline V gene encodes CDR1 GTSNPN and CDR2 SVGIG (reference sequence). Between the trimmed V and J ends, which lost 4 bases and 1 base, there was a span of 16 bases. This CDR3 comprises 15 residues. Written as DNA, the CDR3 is TGTGCCTGGAAGTGGGGGGGGCTTGGGAACACTGAAGCTTTCTTT. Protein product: CAWKWGGLGNTEAFF.

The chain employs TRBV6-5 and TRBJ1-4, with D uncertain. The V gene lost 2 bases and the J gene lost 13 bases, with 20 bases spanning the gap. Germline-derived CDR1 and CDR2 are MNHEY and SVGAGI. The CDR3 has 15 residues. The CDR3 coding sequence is TGTGCCAGCAGTTACGATCGGCTAGGTTGGAGGACACTGTTTTTT. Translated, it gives CASSYDRLGWRTLFF.

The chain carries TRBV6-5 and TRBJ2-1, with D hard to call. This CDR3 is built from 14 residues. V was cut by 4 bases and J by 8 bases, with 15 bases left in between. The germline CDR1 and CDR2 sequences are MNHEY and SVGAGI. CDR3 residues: CASSSPKKLDEQFF. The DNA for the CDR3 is TGTGCCAGCAGTTCGCCGAAAAAACTCGATGAGCAGTTCTTC.

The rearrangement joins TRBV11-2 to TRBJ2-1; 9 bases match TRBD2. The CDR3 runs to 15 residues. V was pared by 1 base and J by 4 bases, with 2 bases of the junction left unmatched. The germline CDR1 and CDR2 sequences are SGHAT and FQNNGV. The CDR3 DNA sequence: TGTGCCAGCAGCTTAGTGGCGGGAGGGTACAATGAGCAGTTCTTC. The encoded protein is CASSLVAGGYNEQFF.

CDR3 loop: CASSFNRDGYTF. CDR3 DNA: TGTGCCAGCAGTTTCAACAGGGACGGCTACACCTTC. The chain uses TRBV12-3 or TRBV12-4 and TRBJ1-2; D may be TRBD1 (6 bases). Trimming stripped 3 bases from V and 8 bases from J, with 10 bases between. This CDR3 contains 12 residues.

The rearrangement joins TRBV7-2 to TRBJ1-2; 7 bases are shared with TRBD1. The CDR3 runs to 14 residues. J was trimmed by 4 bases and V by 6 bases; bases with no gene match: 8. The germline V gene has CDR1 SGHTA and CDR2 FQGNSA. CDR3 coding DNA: TGTGCCAGCAGTCCACAGGGGCTTGTCTATGGCTACACCTTC. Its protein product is CASSPQGLVYGYTF. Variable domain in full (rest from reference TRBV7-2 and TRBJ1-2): GAGVSQSPSNKVTEKGKDVELRCDPISGHTALYWYRQSLGQGLEFLIYFQGNSAPDKSGLPSDRFSAERTGGSVSTLTIQRTQQEDSAVYLCASSPQGLVYGYTFGSGTRLTVV.

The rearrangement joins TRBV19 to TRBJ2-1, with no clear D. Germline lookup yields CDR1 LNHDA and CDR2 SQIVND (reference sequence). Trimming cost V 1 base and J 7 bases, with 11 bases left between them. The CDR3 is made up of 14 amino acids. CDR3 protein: CASSIAIWGNEQFF. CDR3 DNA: TGTGCCAGTAGTATAGCTATATGGGGTAATGAGCAGTTCTTC.

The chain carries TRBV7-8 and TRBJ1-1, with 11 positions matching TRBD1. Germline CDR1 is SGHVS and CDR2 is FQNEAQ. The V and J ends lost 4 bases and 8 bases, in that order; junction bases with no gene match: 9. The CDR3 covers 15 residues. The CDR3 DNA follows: TGTGCCAGCAGCTCCGGACAGGGGGCAGTGGAAGAAGCTTTCTTT. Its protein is CASSSGQGAVEEAFF.

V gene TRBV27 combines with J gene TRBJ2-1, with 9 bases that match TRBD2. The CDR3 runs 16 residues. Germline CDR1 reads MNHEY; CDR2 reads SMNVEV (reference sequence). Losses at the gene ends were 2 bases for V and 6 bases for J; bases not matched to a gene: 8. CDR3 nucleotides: TGTGCCAGCAGTTTAGTGCCTAGCGGGACTCCCAATGAGCAGTTCTTC. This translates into CASSLVPSGTPNEQFF.

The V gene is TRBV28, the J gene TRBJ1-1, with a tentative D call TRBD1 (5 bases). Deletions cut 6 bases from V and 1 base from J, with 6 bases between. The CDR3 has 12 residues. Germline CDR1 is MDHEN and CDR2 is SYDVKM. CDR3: CASRGQNTEAFF. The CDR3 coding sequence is TGTGCCAGCAGAGGACAGAACACTGAAGCTTTCTTT.

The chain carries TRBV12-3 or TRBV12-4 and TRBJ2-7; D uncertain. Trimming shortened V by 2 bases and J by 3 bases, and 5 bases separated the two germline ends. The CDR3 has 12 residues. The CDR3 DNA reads TGTGCCAGCAGTTTAAACAACTACGAGCAGTACTTC. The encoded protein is CASSLNNYEQYF.

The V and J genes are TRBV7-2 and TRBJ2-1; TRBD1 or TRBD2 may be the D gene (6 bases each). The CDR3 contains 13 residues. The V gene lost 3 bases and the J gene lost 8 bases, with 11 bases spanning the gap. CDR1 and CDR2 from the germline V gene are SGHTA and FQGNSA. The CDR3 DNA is TGTGCCAGCAGCTTCGGGGGCAGCGATGAGCAGTTCTTC. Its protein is CASSFGGSDEQFF. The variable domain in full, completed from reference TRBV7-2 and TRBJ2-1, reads GAGVSQSPSNKVTEKGKDVELRCDPISGHTALYWYRQSLGQGLEFLIYFQGNSAPDKSGLPSDRFSAERTGGSVSTLTIQRTQQEDSAVYLCASSFGGSDEQFFGPGTRLTVL.

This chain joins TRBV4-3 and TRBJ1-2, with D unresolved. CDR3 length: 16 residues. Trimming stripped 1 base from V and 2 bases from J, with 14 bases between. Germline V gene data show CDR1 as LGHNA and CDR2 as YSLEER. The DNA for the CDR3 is TGCGCCAGCAGCCAAGTCTCGGCGGAACTAAACTATGGCTACACCTTC. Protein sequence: CASSQVSAELNYGYTF.